This T cell receptor beta chain is drawn from a study of T cell repertoires in cytomegalovirus infection. Germline CDR1 is MGHDK and CDR2 is SYGVNS. The CDR3 has 15 residues. Trimming at V came to 6 bases and at J to 2 bases, leaving 8 bases not matched to a gene. Using its own MiXCR run on the reads, TCRdb lists one record per CDR3 protein. The sample lists under 50,000 distinct CDR3 sequences; 20% to 25% were seen once. Points from the study as a whole: Adding up the frequency of public TCR beta families identified people who carried CMV plus the relevant HLA.

This clonotype was observed at least ten times. Its antigen remains unidentified. Sample: PBMCs, sequenced either directly or after in vitro stimulation (not recorded which). The source is a human donor in good health (CMV status not recorded). Some clones in this sample may be carry-over from other donors' samples. The chain links TRBV25-1 to TRBJ2-3; 7 positions match TRBD1. Written as DNA, the CDR3 is TGTGCCAGCAGCCTAGACAGGGCTTACACAGATACGCAGTATTTT. Its protein is CASSLDRAYTDTQYF.